The rows below give T cell receptor beta chains drawn from one sample of a study of CD8 T cells in Susac syndrome. TCRdb re-derived calls from the immunoSEQ multiplex PCR reads in MiXCR, one entry per CDR3 protein. The sample consists of about 210,000 distinct CDR3 sequences, 90% to 95% of them appearing once. The sample comprised CD4+ T cells from PBMCs. Receptors were obtained from a human donor in good health. The CDR3 runs from the conserved cysteine through the conserved F or W. The size of a clone is reported for some rows only, either as once, few or many, or as a class for expanded clones.

clone size,V gene,J gene,CDR3 protein
.,TRBV6-4,TRBJ2-1,CASSPDRAYNEQFF
few,TRBV6-4,TRBJ1-2,CASSEGGPHYGYTF
.,TRBV2,TRBJ1-5,CASSEEVPQTQPQHF
few,TRBV24-1,TRBJ2-5,CATSGSGGAGETQYF
.,TRBV19,TRBJ1-1,CASRITGRGTEAFF
.,TRBV3-1,TRBJ2-3,CASSHPGQLTDTQYF
.,TRBV18,TRBJ1-5,CASSLNVGASGNQPQHF
once,TRBV5-1,TRBJ1-1,CASRGVTEAFF
.,TRBV14,TRBJ1-6,CASSHRSGTVEDSPLHF
.,TRBV18,TRBJ1-1,CASSLRDRAEAFF
.,TRBV7-9,TRBJ1-1,CASSLAGAGNTEAFF
once,TRBV18,TRBJ2-5,CASSPQPMGQETQYF
.,TRBV30,TRBJ1-6,CAWRRQDNSPLHF
once,TRBV19,TRBJ1-5,CASSTGGGSNQPQHF
once,TRBV7-3,TRBJ1-5,CASSLKGSFNQPQHF
.,TRBV18,TRBJ2-3,CASIRDRGADTQYF
.,TRBV27,TRBJ2-3,CASSRTFADTQYF
.,TRBV6-1,TRBJ2-5,CASSEQGLSPLTQYF
.,TRBV9,TRBJ2-5,CASSVGGQGETQYF
.,TRBV7-2,TRBJ2-3,CASSSHAKRGYTDTQYF
.,TRBV3-1,TRBJ2-3,CASSQRSGGTDTQYF
.,TRBV12-3/TRBV12-4,TRBJ2-5,CASRRTGTQETQYF
.,TRBV5-6,TRBJ2-5,CASSLAGLFQETQYF
once,TRBV9,TRBJ2-5,CASSAFPTSDQETQYF
.,TRBV20-1,TRBJ2-5,CSASRQQETQYF